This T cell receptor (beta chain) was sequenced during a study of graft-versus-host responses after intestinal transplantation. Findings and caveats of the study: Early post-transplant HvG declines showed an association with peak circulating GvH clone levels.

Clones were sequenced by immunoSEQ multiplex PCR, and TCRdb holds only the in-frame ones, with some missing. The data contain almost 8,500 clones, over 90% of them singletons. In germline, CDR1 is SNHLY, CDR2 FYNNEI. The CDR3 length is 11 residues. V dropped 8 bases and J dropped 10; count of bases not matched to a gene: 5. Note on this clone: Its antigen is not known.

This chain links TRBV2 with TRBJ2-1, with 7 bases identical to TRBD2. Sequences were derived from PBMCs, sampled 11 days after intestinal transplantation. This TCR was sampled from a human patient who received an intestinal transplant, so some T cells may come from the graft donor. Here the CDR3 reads CASDRDYEQFF. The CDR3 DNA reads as TGTGCCAGCGACCGGGACTACGAGCAGTTCTTC. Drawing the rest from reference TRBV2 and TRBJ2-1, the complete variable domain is EPEVTQTPSHQVTQMGQEVILRCVPISNHLYFYWYRQILGQKVEFLVSFYNNEISEKSEIFDDQFSVERPDGSNFTLKIRSTKLEDSAMYFCASDRDYEQFFGPGTRLTVL.